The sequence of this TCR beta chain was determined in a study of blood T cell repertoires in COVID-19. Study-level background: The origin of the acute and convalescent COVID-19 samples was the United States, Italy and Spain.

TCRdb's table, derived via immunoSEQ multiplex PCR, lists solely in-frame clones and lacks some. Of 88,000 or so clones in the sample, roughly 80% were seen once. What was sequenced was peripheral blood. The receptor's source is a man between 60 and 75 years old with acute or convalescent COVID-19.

In DNA, the CDR3 is TGTGCCAGTCAGACTAGCGGGAACAATGAGCAGTTCTTC. This translates into CASQTSGNNEQFF. This chain links TRBV6-6 with TRBJ2-1, with 11 bases identical to TRBD2. There are 13 residues in the CDR3. Trimming took 9 bases from V and 5 from J; bases not matched to a gene: 3. CDR1 is MNHNY and CDR2 is SVGAGI in the germline V gene (reference sequence).